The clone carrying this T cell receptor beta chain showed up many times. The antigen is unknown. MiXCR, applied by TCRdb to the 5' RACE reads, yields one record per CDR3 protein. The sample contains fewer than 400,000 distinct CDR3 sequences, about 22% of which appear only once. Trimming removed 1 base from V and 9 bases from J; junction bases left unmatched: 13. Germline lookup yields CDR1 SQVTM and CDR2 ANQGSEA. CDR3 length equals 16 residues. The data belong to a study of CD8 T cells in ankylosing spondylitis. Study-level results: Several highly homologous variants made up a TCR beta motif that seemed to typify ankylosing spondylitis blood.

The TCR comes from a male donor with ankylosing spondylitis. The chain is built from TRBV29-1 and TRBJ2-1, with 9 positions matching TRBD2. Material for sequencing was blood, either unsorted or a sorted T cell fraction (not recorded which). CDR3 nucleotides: TGCAGCGTTGAAGGATCTAGCGGGGCCCTCAGGGGTGAGCAGTTCTTC. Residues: CSVEGSSGALRGEQFF.